This TCR beta chain was profiled in a study of blood T cells in healthy people across ages. The trim removed 11 bases at V and 7 bases at J, leaving 12 bases unmatched. This CDR3 is built from 13 residues. Germline CDR1 reads LGHNA; CDR2 reads YNFKEQ. A second PCR of roughly 7 to 11 cycles used a sample-barcoded 5' primer and a J-beta primer mix. Each single sample gave us at least 3 million CDR3-containing paired-end reads. Via MiXCR, TCRdb re-called the 5' RACE reads, giving one row per CDR3 protein. This sample has 660,000 or so distinct CDR3 sequences; roughly 58% occur once, and the top ten carry over 35%.

This clonotype originated in a man between 60 and 70 years old in good health. The genes are TRBV4-2 and TRBJ2-7; TRBD2 matches at 9 bases. Specimen: blood. DNA of the CDR3: TGTGCCTGGGATAGCGGGAGAGGCAATGAGCAGTACTTC. Encoded protein: CAWDSGRGNEQYF.